The 21 T cell receptor beta chains given below trace back to one sample, sequenced in a study of cytomegalovirus exposure and HLA in healthy donors. It was with 60 Vbeta and 13 Jbeta primers that the PCR ran. Method: immunoSEQ multiplex PCR; TCRdb's copy keeps in-frame clones and lacks some. This repertoire shows 150,000 to 200,000 clones, 75% to 90% found once; its top ten account for about 2.1%. Sequenced sample: PBMCs. These receptors were collected from a woman aged 18 to 35 in good health and CMV-seronegative.

The gene calls are TRBV27 and TRBJ1-2, with TRBD1 identical over 11 bases. This CDR3 spans 15 amino acids. Germline-derived CDR1 and CDR2 are MNHEY and SMNVEV (reference sequence). The V gene end was trimmed by 6 bases and the J gene end by 2 bases; junction bases not matched to a gene: 5. The CDR3 DNA reads TGTGCCAGCAGGCCAGGACAGGGGGCAAACTATGGCTACACCTTC. Amino acid sequence: CASRPGQGANYGYTF.

This sequence joins TRBV5-3 and TRBJ2-3; TRBD2 agrees at 12 bases. TRBV5-3 carries the ORF label, with uncertain function. The CDR3 is made up of 20 amino acids. Losses at the gene ends were 4 bases for V and 0 bases for J; bases not matched to a gene: 15. Here the CDR3 reads CARSTPQSSGGETSTDTQYF. DNA of the CDR3: TGTGCCAGAAGCACGCCTCAATCTAGCGGGGGGGAGACTAGCACAGATACGCAGTATTTT.

The genes are TRBV9 and TRBJ2-5; weak D call: TRBD2 (6 bases). In germline, CDR1 is SGDLS, CDR2 YYNGEE. The CDR3 spans 15 residues. V dropped 0 bases and J dropped 2 bases, with 11 bases sitting between them. The CDR3 region is CASSVGPGGQETQYF. CDR3 bases: TGTGCCAGCAGCGTAGGCCCCGGGGGACAAGAGACCCAGTACTTC.

V usage is TRBV15 and J usage is TRBJ1-3; unclear D gene. The CDR3 loop spans 17 amino acids. CDR1 and CDR2 (germline): LNHNV, YYDKDF (reference sequence). The V end was cut by 7 bases, the J end by 2 bases, with 21 bases between. CDR3: CATTVAGLDLAGNTIYF. As DNA, the CDR3 is TGTGCCACCACAGTGGCGGGCTTAGATTTGGCTGGAAACACCATATATTTT. The full variable domain, rest sourced from reference TRBV15 and TRBJ1-3, is DAMVIQNPRYQVTQFGKPVTLSCSQTLNHNVMYWYQQKSSQAPKLLFHYYDKDFNNEADTPDNFQSRRPNTSFCFLDIRSPGLGDTAMYLCATTVAGLDLAGNTIYFGEGSWLTVV.

The chain has TRBV29-1 and TRBJ2-3; 10 bases map to TRBD2. The CDR3 runs to 16 residues. Germline assignment: CDR1 SQVTM and CDR2 ANQGSEA. With 2 bases clipped from V and 4 bases from J, the junction kept 9 bases outside the gene matches. CDR3 protein: CSVERASGGGADTQYF. The DNA of the CDR3 is TGCAGCGTTGAACGGGCTAGCGGGGGAGGTGCAGATACGCAGTATTTT.

The genes are TRBV19 and TRBJ2-1; D is perhaps TRBD1 (6 bases). The CDR3 consists of 16 residues. V gave up 0 bases and J gave up 8 bases, with 17 bases separating them. Per the germline V gene, CDR1 is LNHDA and CDR2 is SQIVND (reference sequence). Here the CDR3 reads CASSIDLETGWDEQFF. CDR3 sequence (DNA): TGTGCCAGTAGTATAGATTTGGAGACAGGCTGGGATGAGCAGTTCTTC.

V is TRBV19 and J is TRBJ1-6; D is perhaps TRBD1 (6 bases). The CDR3 length is 16 residues. The germline V and J ends were trimmed by 3 bases and 4 bases, with 13 bases remaining between them. Germline CDR1 and CDR2: LNHDA and SQIVND (reference sequence). CDR3 DNA sequence: TGTGCCAGTAGTATCGGGACACTTGGGTATAATTCACCCCTCCACTTT. Residues: CASSIGTLGYNSPLHF.

The chain recombines TRBV11-2 with TRBJ1-1; the D gene is possibly TRBD1 (5 bases). Trimming removed 5 bases at V and 1 base at J, with 14 bases between. The CDR3 runs to 15 residues. From germline, CDR1 is SGHAT and CDR2 FQNNGV. Here the CDR3 reads CASSPSGRENTEAFF. Written as DNA, the CDR3 is TGTGCCAGCAGCCCCTCGGGCAGGGAGAACACTGAAGCTTTCTTT.

V and J are TRBV4-2 and TRBJ2-3; TRBD2 aligns across 9 bases. CDR3 length equals 16 residues. Germline CDR1 reads LGHNA; CDR2 reads YNFKEQ. V trimming: 1 base; J trimming: 6 bases; junction bases outside the gene matches: 8. This CDR3 is CASSQASGEGWDTQYF. Here the CDR3 DNA reads TGTGCCAGCAGCCAAGCTAGCGGGGAAGGATGGGATACGCAGTATTTT.

As DNA, the CDR3 is TGTGCCAGCAGTTACTCCCCAGGATTCTATGGCTACACCTTC. Residues: CASSYSPGFYGYTF. The chain employs TRBV6-5 and TRBJ1-2, with unresolved D. Trimming took off 0 bases at V and 4 bases at J, with 9 bases between the two ends. CDR3 size: 14 residues. Germline V CDR1 and CDR2: MNHEY, SVGAGI.

This chain uses TRBV27 with TRBJ2-7; 9 nucleotides match TRBD2. In germline, CDR1 is MNHEY, CDR2 SMNVEV (reference sequence). Unmatched junction bases numbered 9, after V lost 6 bases and J lost 6 bases. This CDR3 comprises 14 residues. The CDR3 protein is CASRRVAGVPEQYF. The CDR3, as DNA: TGTGCCAGCAGAAGAGTAGCGGGAGTTCCCGAGCAGTACTTC.

This CDR3 reads CASSQAGQGRGEQYF. The CDR3 nucleotides read TGTGCCAGCAGCCAGGCAGGACAGGGACGCGGCGAGCAGTACTTC. V is TRBV4-2 and J is TRBJ2-5; 8 bases match TRBD1. The better agreement between TRBJ2-7 and the DNA end casts doubt on the J call. This CDR3 region has 15 residues. Germline CDR1 reads LGHNA; CDR2 reads YNFKEQ.

This clone was seen a single time. Given the absence of the conserved phenylalanine or tryptophan at the CDR3 end, a read error is likely. The V call is TRBV28, the J call TRBJ1-2; TRBD1 aligns across 9 bases. Germline loops: CDR1 MDHEN, CDR2 SYDVKM. This CDR3 has 13 amino acids. Trimming removed 6 bases from V and 4 bases from J; junction bases left unmatched: 3. This chain's CDR3 is CASRPQGAYGYTL. DNA of the CDR3: TGTGCCAGCAGGCCACAGGGGGCCTATGGCTACACCCTC.

The rearrangement uses TRBV2 and TRBJ2-5, with D unresolved. Germline loops: CDR1 SNHLY, CDR2 FYNNEI. The CDR3 runs 12 residues. Trimming removed 5 bases at V and 5 bases at J, with 9 bases between. CDR3 region: CASSLFGETQYF. CDR3 nucleotides: TGTGCCAGCAGTCTTTTCGGGGAGACCCAGTACTTC.

This chain uses TRBV6-5 with TRBJ1-1; D remains unclear. Deletions cut 4 bases from V and 4 bases from J, with 10 bases between. The CDR3 totals 13 residues. Germline loops: CDR1 MNHEY, CDR2 SVGAGI. CDR3: CASSWAGLTEAFF. The CDR3 DNA sequence: TGTGCCAGCAGTTGGGCGGGCCTCACTGAAGCTTTCTTT.

This clone was observed once. CDR3 coding DNA: TGTGCCAGCAGCTTAGGGACAGGTGACTATGGCTACACCTTC. Its translation is CASSLGTGDYGYTF. The V call is TRBV7-2, the J call TRBJ1-2; 7 nucleotides line up with TRBD1. This CDR3 is built from 14 residues. The J segment lost 3 bases and the V segment lost 1 base, leaving 2 bases of the junction unmatched. Germline values: CDR1 SGHTA, CDR2 FQGNSA.

This clone was recorded a few times. The chain joins TRBV5-6 to TRBJ1-5; TRBD1 matches 10 bases. The junction had 6 bases not matched to a gene; V was cut back by 2 bases and J by 7 bases. This CDR3 has 15 amino acids. CDR1 SGHDT and CDR2 YYEEEE come from the germline V gene. The CDR3: CASSLRGTGEQPQHF. For the CDR3, the DNA is TGTGCCAGCAGCTTACGGGGGACAGGGGAGCAGCCCCAGCATTTT.

This clone was seen many times. The sample carries other DNA sequences with the same CDR3. The rearrangement joins TRBV7-3 to TRBJ1-1; D perhaps matches TRBD1 (5 bases). The CDR3 extends over 14 amino acids. The ends were cut back, 0 bases at V and 3 bases at J, with 8 bases in the middle. Germline assignment: CDR1 SGHTA and CDR2 FQGTGA. The CDR3 bases are TGTGCCAGCAGCTTAACGGGAGGGGACACTGAAGCTTTCTTT. This sequence encodes CASSLTGGDTEAFF.

V gene TRBV2 combines with J gene TRBJ2-7; D not resolved. Looked up from germline, CDR1 is SNHLY and CDR2 is FYNNEI. The V and J ends lost 10 bases and 3 bases respectively, with 19 bases between them. The CDR3 is made up of 14 amino acids. CDR3 residues: CAIRQIINNYEQYF. In DNA form, the CDR3 reads TGTGCCATCCGACAAATTATAAATAACTACGAGCAGTACTTC.

The chain has TRBV6-5 and TRBJ2-7; a weak D match, TRBD1 (5 bases). CDR1 is MNHEY and CDR2 is SVGAGI in the germline V gene. The CDR3 is 12 amino acids. V lost 9 bases and J 1 base, leaving 10 bases between the germline ends. The CDR3 region is CASRGWSYEQYF. CDR3 sequence (DNA): TGTGCCAGTAGGGGCTGGTCCTACGAGCAGTACTTC.

CDR3 coding DNA: TGTGCCAGCAGGCAACCGGGACTGCGCACAGATACGCAGTATTTT. It encodes CASRQPGLRTDTQYF. The V call is TRBV6-1, the J call TRBJ2-3, with D maybe TRBD2 (6 bases). The CDR3 loop spans 15 amino acids. Trimming cost V 6 bases and J 1 base, with 14 bases left between them. Germline CDR1 MNHNS, CDR2 SASEGT.